The 27 T cell receptor beta chains below were found in one sample sequenced in a study of T cell responses to AZD1222 COVID-19 vaccine. TCRdb's table, derived via immunoSEQ multiplex PCR, lists solely in-frame clones and lacks some. The sample has about 160,000 clones, around 90% seen once. The source was peripheral blood, collected on day 0 of MenACWY control vaccination. The receptors here all came from an adult in good health.

This chain uses TRBV2 with TRBJ1-3, with TRBD1 as a possible D gene (5 bases). The CDR3 contains 14 residues. The V end lost 6 bases, the J end lost 3 bases, and 12 bases lay between the germline ends. Germline V gene data show CDR1 as SNHLY and CDR2 as FYNNEI. The DNA for the CDR3 is TGTGCCAGCAGGGACGCAGGGAGTGGAAACACCATATATTTT. Translating it yields CASRDAGSGNTIYF.

This clone appeared a single time. V gene TRBV9 combines with J gene TRBJ1-2; D is undetermined. This CDR3 contains 13 residues. The V gene's germline CDR1 is SGDLS and CDR2 YYNGEE. Trimming removed 0 bases at V and 8 bases at J, with 11 bases between. This CDR3 is CASSVEVESGYTF. The CDR3 bases are TGTGCCAGCAGCGTAGAAGTCGAGAGCGGCTACACCTTC.

V gene TRBV5-1 combines with J gene TRBJ1-2, with a tentative D call TRBD1 (6 bases). This CDR3 has 15 residues. Germline CDR1 and CDR2: SGHRS and YFSETQ. V lost 0 bases, J lost 7 bases, and 16 bases lay in between. The CDR3 spells CASSLVEGGPSGYTF. CDR3 nucleotide sequence: TGCGCCAGCAGCTTGGTTGAAGGGGGACCCTCTGGCTACACCTTC.

V usage is TRBV21-1 and J usage is TRBJ1-2. TRBV21-1 is a listed pseudogene. This CDR3 has 12 amino acids. The DNA of the CDR3 is TGTGCCAGCAGGAACAGGAGGGGAGGCTACACCTTC. Translating gives CASRNRRGGYTF.

A word on this clone: The sample contains more than one DNA sequence encoding this CDR3. The chain combines TRBV29-1 with TRBJ2-3; 8 bases match TRBD2. CDR1 and CDR2 from the germline V gene are SQVTM and ANQGSEA. V lost 2 bases to trimming and J lost 4 bases; unmatched junction nucleotides: 2. This CDR3 has 13 residues. CDR3 region: CSVEPGGADTQYF. The CDR3 DNA sequence: TGCAGCGTTGAACCGGGAGGGGCAGATACGCAGTATTTT.

This clone has a single count. The rearrangement links TRBV30 to TRBJ2-3; a weak D match, TRBD1 (6 bases). V lost 2 bases and J 5 bases, leaving 17 bases between the germline ends. This CDR3 spans 15 amino acids. From germline, CDR1 is GTSNPN and CDR2 SVGIG (reference sequence). The CDR3 DNA follows: TGTGCCTGGAGTTTGGGCCAGGGGAAGGGAGATACGCAGTATTTT. Translated: CAWSLGQGKGDTQYF.

The chain recombines TRBV27 with TRBJ1-1; D possibly corresponds to TRBD1 (6 bases). CDR3 length: 14 amino acids. Trimming stripped 0 bases from V and 4 bases from J, with 9 bases between. Looked up from germline, CDR1 is MNHEY and CDR2 is SMNVEV (reference sequence). CDR3 sequence reads: CASSLSGGFTEAFF. The CDR3 DNA sequence: TGTGCCAGCAGTTTATCTGGGGGCTTCACTGAAGCTTTCTTT.

The rearrangement links TRBV28 to TRBJ2-7; D not certain. Trimming stripped 7 bases from V and 0 bases from J, with 16 bases between. Germline CDR1 and CDR2: MDHEN and SYDVKM. CDR3 length equals 15 residues. The CDR3 DNA follows: TGTGCCAGCAATCCGCCCTTTGGGGTCTCCTACGAGCAGTACTTC. Its protein product is CASNPPFGVSYEQYF.

The chain combines TRBV7-9 with TRBJ2-5; possibly TRBD2 for D (5 bases). Deletions cut 4 bases from V and 4 bases from J, with 13 bases between. The CDR3 length is 14 residues. Germline V gene lookup returns CDR1 SEHNR and CDR2 FQNEAQ (reference sequence). The CDR3 sequence is CASSSTTMGETQYF. The CDR3, as DNA: TGTGCCAGCAGCTCTACGACTATGGGAGAGACCCAGTACTTC. The variable domain in full, completed from reference TRBV7-9 and TRBJ2-5, reads DTGVSQNPRHKITKRGQNVTFRCDPISEHNRLYWYRQTLGQGPEFLTYFQNEAQLEKSRLLSDRFSAERPKGSFSTLEIQRTEQGDSAMYLCASSSTTMGETQYFGPGTRLLVL.

This clone was recorded at least ten times. Other DNA sequences in this specimen translate into the identical CDR3. The J gene is TRBJ2-7, the V gene TRBV2, with 8 positions matching TRBD1. This CDR3 contains 13 residues. Germline-derived CDR1 and CDR2 are SNHLY and FYNNEI. V lost 4 bases, J lost 3 bases, and 2 bases stayed unmatched. The CDR3 spells CASSVGQGYEQYF. The CDR3 bases are TGTGCCAGCAGTGTAGGACAGGGCTACGAGCAGTACTTC.

The chain has TRBV5-1 and TRBJ2-3; D may be TRBD2 (5 bases). Germline V gene sequence: CDR1 SGHRS, CDR2 YFSETQ. This CDR3 region has 14 residues. V was shortened by 4 bases and J by 3 bases, with 12 bases between the two germline ends. Here the CDR3 reads CASSLAVGTDTQYF. The CDR3 DNA reads TGCGCCAGCAGCCTAGCTGTGGGTACAGATACGCAGTATTTT.

The rearrangement uses TRBV27 and TRBJ2-3; D may be TRBD2 (5 bases). Germline V lookup: CDR1 MNHEY, CDR2 SMNVEV (reference sequence). The CDR3 is made up of 17 amino acids. Trimming took 6 bases from V and 3 from J, leaving 22 bases between them. CDR3 in amino acids: CASSRGLYPIGTDTQYF. The CDR3 nucleotides read TGTGCCAGCAGCCGAGGACTCTACCCAATCGGGACAGATACGCAGTATTTT.

As DNA, the CDR3 is TGCGCCAGCAGCCAAGCAGGGTCCCCGAGGGGCTACACCTTC. Amino acids: CASSQAGSPRGYTF. The chain links TRBV4-1 to TRBJ1-2; TRBD1 might be the D (5 bases). The CDR3 is made up of 14 amino acids. The germline V and J ends were trimmed by 1 base and 8 bases, with 14 bases remaining between them. CDR1 is MGHRA, CDR2 YSYEKL, per germline.

The CDR3 protein is CASSLSGQGLHEQYF. The CDR3 nucleotides are TGCGCCAGCAGCTTATCGGGACAGGGCCTGCACGAGCAGTACTTC. This chain connects TRBV5-1 to TRBJ2-7; 9 positions match TRBD1. Germline V lookup: CDR1 SGHRS, CDR2 YFSETQ. V trimming: 2 bases; J trimming: 5 bases; junction bases outside the gene matches: 8. CDR3 size: 15 residues.

The chain links TRBV28 to TRBJ2-3, with 7 bases that match TRBD2. V dropped 3 bases and J dropped 4; count of bases not matched to a gene: 7. Germline values: CDR1 MDHEN, CDR2 SYDVKM. This CDR3 contains 15 residues. Written as DNA, the CDR3 is TGTGCCAGCAGTTTGGGGGGGAGGGCGTCAGATACGCAGTATTTT. Residues: CASSLGGRASDTQYF. The variable domain in full, completed from reference TRBV28 and TRBJ2-3, reads DVKVTQSSRYLVKRTGEKVFLECVQDMDHENMFWYRQDPGLGLRLIYFSYDVKMKEKGDIPEGYSVSREKKERFSLILESASTNQTSMYLCASSLGGRASDTQYFGPGTRLTVL.

This chain uses TRBV19 with TRBJ1-1; tentative D call: TRBD1 (5 bases). Trimming removed 5 bases from V and 5 bases from J, with 15 bases in between. The CDR3 length is 14 residues. CDR1 and CDR2 from the germline V gene are LNHDA and SQIVND (reference sequence). CDR3 DNA sequence: TGTGCCAGTAGTTGGGGCCTCCGGGGGACTGAAGCTTTCTTT. Translation: CASSWGLRGTEAFF.

The V gene is TRBV18, the J gene TRBJ2-7, with 9 bases aligning to TRBD2. This CDR3 is 17 amino acids long. From germline, CDR1 is KGHSH and CDR2 LQKENI. The junction had 10 bases not matched to a gene; V was cut back by 3 bases and J by 1 base. This chain's CDR3 is CASSPLGGAGGSYEQYF. DNA for the CDR3: TGTGCCAGCTCACCTCTCGGGGGAGCGGGAGGATCCTACGAGCAGTACTTC.

The V and J genes are TRBV12-5 and TRBJ1-1; D remains ambiguous. Germline V gene data show CDR1 as LGHNT and CDR2 as FRNRAP. The V gene lost 1 base and the J gene lost 3 bases, with 9 bases spanning the gap. The CDR3 extends over 14 amino acids. The CDR3 DNA reads as TGTGCTAGTGGTTTGGGGCTAAGAGACACTGAAGCTTTCTTT. Its protein product is CASGLGLRDTEAFF.

The V and J genes are TRBV7-8 and TRBJ2-3, with 14 bases identical to TRBD2. Germline V gene lookup returns CDR1 SGHVS and CDR2 FQNEAQ. V gave up 3 bases and J gave up 0 bases; unmatched junction bases: 5. This CDR3 contains 18 residues. CDR3 in amino acids: CASSLGLAGVRSTDTQYF. CDR3 sequence (DNA): TGTGCCAGCAGCTTGGGACTAGCGGGAGTGAGAAGCACAGATACGCAGTATTTT.

This rearrangement joins TRBV7-3 to TRBJ1-4, with 8 bases fitting TRBD1. This CDR3 contains 13 residues. The V gene end was trimmed by 2 bases and the J gene end by 7 bases; junction bases not matched to a gene: 0. Germline values: CDR1 SGHTA, CDR2 FQGTGA. CDR3 protein: CASSLDRGEKLFF. The CDR3 region has the DNA TGTGCCAGCAGCTTAGACAGGGGTGAAAAACTGTTTTTT.

This clone was recorded only once. V and J are TRBV5-4 and TRBJ1-2, with D hard to call. The CDR3 is made up of 13 amino acids. The germline gives CDR1 SGHNT, CDR2 YYREEE (reference sequence). Between the trimmed V and J ends, which lost 2 bases and 0 bases, there was a span of 5 bases. The CDR3 reads CASSFSSNYGYTF. The CDR3 bases are TGTGCCAGCAGCTTCTCGTCTAACTATGGCTACACCTTC.

The V call is TRBV7-7, the J call TRBJ2-3, with D tentatively TRBD2 (5 bases). Germline V gene lookup returns CDR1 SSHAT and CDR2 FNYEAQ (reference sequence). The CDR3 sequence is 15 residues long. The V and J ends lost 2 bases and 3 bases respectively, with 12 bases between them. CDR3 sequence (DNA): TGTGCCAGCAGCTTATATGCTAGCCCGACAGATACGCAGTATTTT. It specifies CASSLYASPTDTQYF.

The J gene is TRBJ2-3, the V gene TRBV18, with D possibly TRBD2 on 5 matching bases. CDR1 and CDR2 from the germline V gene are KGHSH and LQKENI. The CDR3 is 13 residues long. Trimming shortened V by 6 bases and J by 2 bases, and 9 bases separated the two germline ends. CDR3 coding DNA: TGTGCCAGCTCCACCGGGATCACAGATACGCAGTATTTT. The encoded protein is CASSTGITDTQYF.

This clone was found once. This chain uses TRBV6-5 with TRBJ1-2, with a tentative D call TRBD1 (6 bases). The V gene lost 5 bases and the J gene lost 9 bases, with 10 bases spanning the gap. CDR1 and CDR2 from the germline V gene are MNHEY and SVGAGI. The CDR3 totals 11 residues. In nucleotides, the CDR3 is TGTGCCAGCAGTATCGGACAGAGCTACACCTTC. As protein: CASSIGQSYTF.

The chain recombines TRBV10-3 with TRBJ2-6; no clear D. This CDR3 has 14 amino acids. Germline V gene lookup returns CDR1 ENHRY and CDR2 SYGVKD. The ends were cut back, 3 bases at V and 4 bases at J, with 7 bases in the middle. CDR3 protein: CAISDTLGANVLTF. The DNA of the CDR3 is TGTGCCATCAGTGACACCCTAGGGGCCAACGTCCTGACTTTC.

The J gene is TRBJ1-4, the V gene TRBV5-1, with D maybe TRBD1 (6 bases). Per germline, CDR1 SGHRS and CDR2 YFSETQ. The CDR3 is made up of 14 amino acids. Trimming left V 5 bases short and J 7 bases short, with 15 bases between. Written as DNA, the CDR3 is TGCGCCAGCAGAGCGGGGACGACAGGTGAAAAACTGTTTTTT. Translating gives CASRAGTTGEKLFF.

The chain couples TRBV28 to TRBJ2-7, with TRBD2 matching over 8 bases. With V trimmed by 3 bases and J by 2 bases, 6 bases remained unmatched. Germline V gives CDR1 MDHEN, CDR2 SYDVKM. The CDR3 extends over 15 amino acids. The CDR3 DNA is TGTGCCAGCAGTTTCTGGAATAGCGGGACCTACGAGCAGTACTTC. Translation gives CASSFWNSGTYEQYF.